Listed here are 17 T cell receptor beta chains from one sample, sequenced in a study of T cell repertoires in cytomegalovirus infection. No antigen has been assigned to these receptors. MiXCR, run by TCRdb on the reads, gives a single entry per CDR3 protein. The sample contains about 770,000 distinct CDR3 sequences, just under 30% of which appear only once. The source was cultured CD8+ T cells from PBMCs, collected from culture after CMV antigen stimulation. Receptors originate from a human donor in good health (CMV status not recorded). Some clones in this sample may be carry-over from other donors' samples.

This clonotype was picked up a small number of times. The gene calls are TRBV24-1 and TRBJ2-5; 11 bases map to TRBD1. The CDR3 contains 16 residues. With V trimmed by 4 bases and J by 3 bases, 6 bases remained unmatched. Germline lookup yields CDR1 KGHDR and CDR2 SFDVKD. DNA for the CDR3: TGTGCCACCAGTGACCCGAGGACAGGGGGCAAAGAGACCCAGTACTTC. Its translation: CATSDPRTGGKETQYF.

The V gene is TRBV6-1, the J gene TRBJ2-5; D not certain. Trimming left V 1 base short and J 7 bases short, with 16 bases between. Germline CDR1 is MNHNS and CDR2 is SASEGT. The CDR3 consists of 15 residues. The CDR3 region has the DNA TGTGCCAGCAGTGAAGGAGAACCCCTAGTTCGGACCCAGTACTTC. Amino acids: CASSEGEPLVRTQYF.

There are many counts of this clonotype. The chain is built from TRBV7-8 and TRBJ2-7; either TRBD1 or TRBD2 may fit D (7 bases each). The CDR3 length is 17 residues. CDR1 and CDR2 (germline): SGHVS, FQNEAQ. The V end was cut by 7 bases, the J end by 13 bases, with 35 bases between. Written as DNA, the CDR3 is TGTGCCAGCAACTTGTATATCCCGGGACAGAGTGTAGCGGGCGCCTACTTC. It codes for CASNLYIPGQSVAGAYF.

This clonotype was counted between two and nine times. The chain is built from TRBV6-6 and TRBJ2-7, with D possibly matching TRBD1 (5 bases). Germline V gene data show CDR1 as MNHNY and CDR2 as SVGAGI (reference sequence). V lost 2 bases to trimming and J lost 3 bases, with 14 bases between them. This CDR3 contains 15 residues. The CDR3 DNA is TGTGCCAGCAGTTACCCTACAGGTGCCGGCTACGAGCAGTACTTC. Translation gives CASSYPTGAGYEQYF.

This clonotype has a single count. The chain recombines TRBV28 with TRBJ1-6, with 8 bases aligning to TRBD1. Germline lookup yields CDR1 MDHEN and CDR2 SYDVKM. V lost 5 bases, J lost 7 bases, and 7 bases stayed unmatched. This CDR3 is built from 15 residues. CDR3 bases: TGTGCCAGCAGTACCCGGACAGGGAAAAATTCACCCCTCCACTTT. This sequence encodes CASSTRTGKNSPLHF. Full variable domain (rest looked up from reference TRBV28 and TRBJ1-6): DVKVTQSSRYLVKRTGEKVFLECVQDMDHENMFWYRQDPGLGLRLIYFSYDVKMKEKGDIPEGYSVSREKKERFSLILESASTNQTSMYLCASSTRTGKNSPLHFGNGTRLTVT.

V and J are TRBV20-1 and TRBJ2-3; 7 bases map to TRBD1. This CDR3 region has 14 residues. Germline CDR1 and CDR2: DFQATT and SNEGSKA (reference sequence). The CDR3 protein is CSSSRGTVKDTQYF. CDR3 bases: TGCAGCTCCTCGAGGGGGACAGTCAAAGATACGCAGTATTTT.

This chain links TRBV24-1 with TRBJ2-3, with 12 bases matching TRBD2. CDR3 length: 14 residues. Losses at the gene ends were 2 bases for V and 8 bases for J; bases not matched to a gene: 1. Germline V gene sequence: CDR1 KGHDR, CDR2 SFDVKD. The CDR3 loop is CATSDSSGGATQYF. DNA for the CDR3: TGTGCCACCAGTGATTCTAGCGGGGGGGCTACGCAGTATTTT.

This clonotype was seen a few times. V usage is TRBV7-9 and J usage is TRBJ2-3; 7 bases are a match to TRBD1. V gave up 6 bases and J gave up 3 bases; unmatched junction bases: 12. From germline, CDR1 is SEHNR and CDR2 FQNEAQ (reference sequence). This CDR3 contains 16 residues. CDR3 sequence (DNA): TGTGCCAGCAGTCCTACAACGAGACAGGGAACAGATACGCAGTATTTT. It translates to CASSPTTRQGTDTQYF.

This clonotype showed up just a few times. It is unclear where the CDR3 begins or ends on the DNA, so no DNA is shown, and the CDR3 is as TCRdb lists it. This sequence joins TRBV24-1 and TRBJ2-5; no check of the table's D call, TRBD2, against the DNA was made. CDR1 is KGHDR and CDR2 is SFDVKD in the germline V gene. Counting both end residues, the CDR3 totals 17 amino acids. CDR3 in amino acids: CATSDLVMGGDQETQYF.

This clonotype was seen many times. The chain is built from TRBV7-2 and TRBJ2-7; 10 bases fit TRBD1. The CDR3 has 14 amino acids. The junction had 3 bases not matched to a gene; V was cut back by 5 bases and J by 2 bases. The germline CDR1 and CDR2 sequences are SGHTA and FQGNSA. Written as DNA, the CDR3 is TGTGCCAGCAGCCGAGGACAGGGGGCCTACGAGCAGTACGTC. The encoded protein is CASSRGQGAYEQYV.

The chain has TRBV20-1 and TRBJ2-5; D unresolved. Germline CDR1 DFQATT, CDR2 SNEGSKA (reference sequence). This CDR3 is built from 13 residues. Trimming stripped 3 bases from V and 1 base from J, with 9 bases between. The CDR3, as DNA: TGCAGTGCTAGCGAACTACCCCAAGAGACCCAGTACTTC. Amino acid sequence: CSASELPQETQYF.

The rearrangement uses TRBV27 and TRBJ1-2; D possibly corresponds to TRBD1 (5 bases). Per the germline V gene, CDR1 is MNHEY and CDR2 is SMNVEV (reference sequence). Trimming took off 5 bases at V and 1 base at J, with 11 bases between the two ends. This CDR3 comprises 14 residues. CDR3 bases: TGTGCCAGCAGTGTTGCGGGGGGTAACTATGGCTACACCTTC. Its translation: CASSVAGGNYGYTF.

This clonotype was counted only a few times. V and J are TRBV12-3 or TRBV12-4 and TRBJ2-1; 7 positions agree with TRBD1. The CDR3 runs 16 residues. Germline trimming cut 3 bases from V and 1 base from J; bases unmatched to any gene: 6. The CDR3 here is CASSLGRGFSYNEQFF. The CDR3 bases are TGTGCCAGCAGTTTGGGCAGGGGGTTTTCCTACAATGAGCAGTTCTTC.

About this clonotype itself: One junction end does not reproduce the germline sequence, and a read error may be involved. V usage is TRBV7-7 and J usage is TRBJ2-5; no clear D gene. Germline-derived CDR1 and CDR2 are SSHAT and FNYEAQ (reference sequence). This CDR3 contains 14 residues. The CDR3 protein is CASSLKGKGETQYF. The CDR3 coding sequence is TGTGCTAGCAGCTTAAAGGGCAAAGGGGAGACCCAGTACTTC.

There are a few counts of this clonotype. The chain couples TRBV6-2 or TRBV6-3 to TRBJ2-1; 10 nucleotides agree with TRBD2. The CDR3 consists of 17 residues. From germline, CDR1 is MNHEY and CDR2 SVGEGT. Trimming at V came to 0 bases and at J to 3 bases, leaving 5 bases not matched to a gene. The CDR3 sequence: CASSYSSGGAFYNEQFF. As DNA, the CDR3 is TGTGCCAGCAGTTACTCGAGCGGGGGGGCCTTCTACAATGAGCAGTTCTTC.

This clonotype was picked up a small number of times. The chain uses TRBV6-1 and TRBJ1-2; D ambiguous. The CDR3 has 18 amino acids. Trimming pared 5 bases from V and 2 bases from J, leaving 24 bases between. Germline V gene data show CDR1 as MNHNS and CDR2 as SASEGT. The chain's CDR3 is CASSYIVLSPGANYGYTF. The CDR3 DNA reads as TGTGCCAGCAGTTACATCGTTTTGTCCCCAGGAGCCAACTATGGCTACACCTTC.

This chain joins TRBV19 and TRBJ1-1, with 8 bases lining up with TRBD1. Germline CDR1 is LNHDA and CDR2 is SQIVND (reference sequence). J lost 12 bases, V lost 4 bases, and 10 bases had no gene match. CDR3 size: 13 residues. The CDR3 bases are TGTGCCAGTAGTACCGGGACAGGTGTCGAATCTTTCTTT. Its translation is CASSTGTGVESFF. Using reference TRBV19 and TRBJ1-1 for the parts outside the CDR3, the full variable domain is DGGITQSPKYLFRKEGQNVTLSCEQNLNHDAMYWYRQDPGQGLRLIYYSQIVNDFQKGDIAEGYSVSREKKESFPLTVTSAQKNPTAFYLCASSTGTGVESFFGQGTRLTVV.